This T cell receptor (beta chain) was profiled in a study of tumor and adjacent non-tumor tissue in lung cancer. Looking at the study overall: Histology: about a dozen adenocarcinoma, a couple of squamous cell carcinoma, 1 small cell lung cancer. The patients, roughly 9 men and 5 or 6 women, were roughly 30 to 80 with stage I to III disease. Some 4.1 million productive TCRbeta reads were obtained per sample on average.

Three rounds of nested PCR, following a modified ARM-PCR protocol, produced the TCRbeta library. One entry per CDR3 protein results from TCRdb running MiXCR on the multiplex PCR reads. Of about 80,000 distinct CDR3 sequences in the sample, roughly 80% were seen once. RNA was extracted from bulk tissue without any cell sorting. More than 3 cm separated this lung sample from the edge of the tumor. As to this clonotype: Its target is not known. A read error may produce the germline difference seen at one junction end.

The CDR3 extends over 17 amino acids. Germline CDR1 MNHEY, CDR2 SVGAGI. Study-wide findings and caveats: Compared with tumor, normal lung showed significantly lower TCR diversity.

The source of this sequence is a man in his 60s with non-small cell lung cancer. The V call is TRBV6-5, the J call TRBJ2-1, with 9 nucleotides matching TRBD2. The sequenced sample consisted of distant non-tumor lung tissue. CDR3 loop: CASSARAGGSSYKEQFF. The CDR3 DNA is TGTGCCAGCAGTGCGCGGGCGGGAGGGAGCTCTTACAAAGAGCAGTTCTTC.